This entry describes one T cell receptor beta chain. The target antigen is unknown. V gave up 8 bases and J gave up 5 bases; unmatched junction bases: 5. CDR1 and CDR2 (germline): ENHRY, SYGVKD. There are 13 residues in the CDR3. This sample was taken from a study of OX40 agonist ivuxolimab in advanced cancers. Broader study findings: Expanded clones were, on average, more numerous in CD8+ T cells than in CD4+.

The protocol was immunoSEQ multiplex PCR, while the TCRdb copy is restricted to in-frame clones and leaves out a portion. The sample has around 90,000 clones, roughly 91% seen once. The TCR was taken from an adult with an advanced solid tumor such as melanoma, head and neck, liver or kidney cancer. The sequencing here drew on CD4+ or CD8+ T cells sorted from blood, taken in a trial of the OX40 agonist ivuxolimab. The chain recombines TRBV10-3 with TRBJ2-1; 8 bases are a match to TRBD2. CDR3 nucleotides: TGTGCCATCGGGACTAGTGGGGACAATGAGCAGTTCTTC. Protein product: CAIGTSGDNEQFF.